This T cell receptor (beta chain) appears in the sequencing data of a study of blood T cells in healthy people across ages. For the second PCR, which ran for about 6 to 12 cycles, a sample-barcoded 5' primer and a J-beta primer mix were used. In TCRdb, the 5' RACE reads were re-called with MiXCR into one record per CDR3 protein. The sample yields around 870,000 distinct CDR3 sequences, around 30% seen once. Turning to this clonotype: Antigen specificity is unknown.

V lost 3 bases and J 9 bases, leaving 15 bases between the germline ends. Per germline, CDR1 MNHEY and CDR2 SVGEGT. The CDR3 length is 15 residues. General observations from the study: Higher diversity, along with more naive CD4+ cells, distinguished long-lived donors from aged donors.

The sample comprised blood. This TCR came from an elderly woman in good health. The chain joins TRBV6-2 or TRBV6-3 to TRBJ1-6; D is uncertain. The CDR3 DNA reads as TGTGCCAGCAGTTATTCCGGGCAAACTACTTCACCCCTCCACTTT. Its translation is CASSYSGQTTSPLHF.